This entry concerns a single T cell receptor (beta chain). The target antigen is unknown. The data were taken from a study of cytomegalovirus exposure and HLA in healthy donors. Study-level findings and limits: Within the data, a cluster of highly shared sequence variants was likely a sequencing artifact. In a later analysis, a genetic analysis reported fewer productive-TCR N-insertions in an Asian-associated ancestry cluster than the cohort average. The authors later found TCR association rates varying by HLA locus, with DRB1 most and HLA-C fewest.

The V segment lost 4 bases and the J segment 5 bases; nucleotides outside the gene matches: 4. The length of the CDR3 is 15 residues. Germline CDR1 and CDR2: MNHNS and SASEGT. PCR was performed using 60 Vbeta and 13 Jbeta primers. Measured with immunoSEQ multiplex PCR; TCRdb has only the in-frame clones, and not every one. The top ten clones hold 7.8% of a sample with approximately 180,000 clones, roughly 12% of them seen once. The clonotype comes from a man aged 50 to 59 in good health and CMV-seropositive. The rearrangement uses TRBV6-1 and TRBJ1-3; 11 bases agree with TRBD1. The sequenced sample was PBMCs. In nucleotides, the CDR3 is TGTGCCAGCAGTGCGGGGGACAGGGGGAGAAACACCATATATTTT. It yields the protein CASSAGDRGRNTIYF.